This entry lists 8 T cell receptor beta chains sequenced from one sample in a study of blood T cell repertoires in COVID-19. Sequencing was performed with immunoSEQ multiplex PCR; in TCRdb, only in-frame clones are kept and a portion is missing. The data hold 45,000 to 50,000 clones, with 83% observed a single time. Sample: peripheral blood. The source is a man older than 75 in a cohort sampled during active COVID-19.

The DNA for the CDR3 is TGCGCCAGCAGCCAAATTCGACAGTTAGGCCGTCAATCCTACAATGAGCAGTTCTTC. This sequence encodes CASSQIRQLGRQSYNEQFF. This sequence joins TRBV4-1 and TRBJ2-1; a weak D match, TRBD1 (5 bases). Trimming left V 2 bases short and J 1 base short, with 21 bases between. The CDR3 is 19 amino acids. Germline values: CDR1 MGHRA, CDR2 YSYEKL.

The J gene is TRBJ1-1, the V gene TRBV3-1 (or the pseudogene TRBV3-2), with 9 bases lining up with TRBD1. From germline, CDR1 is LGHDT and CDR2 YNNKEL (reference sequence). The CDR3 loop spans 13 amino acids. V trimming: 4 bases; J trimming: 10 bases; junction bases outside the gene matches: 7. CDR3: CASSLGTGYGAFF. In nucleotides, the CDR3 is TGTGCCAGCAGCCTGGGGACAGGGTATGGAGCTTTCTTT.

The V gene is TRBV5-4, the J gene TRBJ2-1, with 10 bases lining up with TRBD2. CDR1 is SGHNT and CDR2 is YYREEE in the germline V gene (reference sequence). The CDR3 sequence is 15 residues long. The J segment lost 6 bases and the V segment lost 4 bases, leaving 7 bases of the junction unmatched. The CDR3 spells CASSPLAGGPNEQFF. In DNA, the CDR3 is TGTGCCAGCAGCCCGTTAGCGGGAGGCCCCAATGAGCAGTTCTTC.

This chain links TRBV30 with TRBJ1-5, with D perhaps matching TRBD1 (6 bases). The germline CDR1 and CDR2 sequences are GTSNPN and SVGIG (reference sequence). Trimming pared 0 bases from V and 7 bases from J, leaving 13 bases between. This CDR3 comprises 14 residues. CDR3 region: CAWSVAGGRQPQHF. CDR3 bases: TGTGCCTGGAGTGTGGCGGGGGGCCGGCAGCCCCAGCATTTT. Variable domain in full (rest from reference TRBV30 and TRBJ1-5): SQTIHQWPATLVQPVGSPLSLECTVEGTSNPNLYWYRQAAGRGLQLLFYSVGIGQISSEVPQNLSASRPQDRQFILSSKKLLLSDSGFYLCAWSVAGGRQPQHFGDGTRLSIL.

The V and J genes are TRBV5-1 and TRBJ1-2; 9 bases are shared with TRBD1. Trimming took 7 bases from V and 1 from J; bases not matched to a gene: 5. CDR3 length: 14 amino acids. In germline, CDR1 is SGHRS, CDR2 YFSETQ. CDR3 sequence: CASRRTGDNYGYTF. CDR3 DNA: TGCGCCAGCCGGAGGACAGGGGATAACTATGGCTACACCTTC.

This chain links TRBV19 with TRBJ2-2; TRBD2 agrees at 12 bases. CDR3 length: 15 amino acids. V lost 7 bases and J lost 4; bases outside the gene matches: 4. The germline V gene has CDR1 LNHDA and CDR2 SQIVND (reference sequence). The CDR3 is CASMTSGRGTGELFF. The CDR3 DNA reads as TGTGCCAGTATGACTAGCGGGAGAGGCACCGGGGAGCTGTTTTTT.

This chain's CDR3 is CASRPGLAGGQYF. Written as DNA, the CDR3 is TGTGCCAGCAGACCGGGACTAGCGGGAGGGCAGTACTTC. The rearrangement uses TRBV6-5 and TRBJ2-7; TRBD2 matches at 15 bases. CDR1 is MNHEY and CDR2 is SVGAGI in the germline V gene. Unmatched junction bases numbered 3, after V lost 6 bases and J lost 9 bases. This CDR3 is 13 amino acids long.

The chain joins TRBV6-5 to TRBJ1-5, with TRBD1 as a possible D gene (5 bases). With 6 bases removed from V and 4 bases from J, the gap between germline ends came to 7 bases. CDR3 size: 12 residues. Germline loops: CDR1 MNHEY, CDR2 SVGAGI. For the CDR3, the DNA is TGTGCCAGCAGGGGGCGGAATCAGCCCCAGCATTTT. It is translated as CASRGRNQPQHF.